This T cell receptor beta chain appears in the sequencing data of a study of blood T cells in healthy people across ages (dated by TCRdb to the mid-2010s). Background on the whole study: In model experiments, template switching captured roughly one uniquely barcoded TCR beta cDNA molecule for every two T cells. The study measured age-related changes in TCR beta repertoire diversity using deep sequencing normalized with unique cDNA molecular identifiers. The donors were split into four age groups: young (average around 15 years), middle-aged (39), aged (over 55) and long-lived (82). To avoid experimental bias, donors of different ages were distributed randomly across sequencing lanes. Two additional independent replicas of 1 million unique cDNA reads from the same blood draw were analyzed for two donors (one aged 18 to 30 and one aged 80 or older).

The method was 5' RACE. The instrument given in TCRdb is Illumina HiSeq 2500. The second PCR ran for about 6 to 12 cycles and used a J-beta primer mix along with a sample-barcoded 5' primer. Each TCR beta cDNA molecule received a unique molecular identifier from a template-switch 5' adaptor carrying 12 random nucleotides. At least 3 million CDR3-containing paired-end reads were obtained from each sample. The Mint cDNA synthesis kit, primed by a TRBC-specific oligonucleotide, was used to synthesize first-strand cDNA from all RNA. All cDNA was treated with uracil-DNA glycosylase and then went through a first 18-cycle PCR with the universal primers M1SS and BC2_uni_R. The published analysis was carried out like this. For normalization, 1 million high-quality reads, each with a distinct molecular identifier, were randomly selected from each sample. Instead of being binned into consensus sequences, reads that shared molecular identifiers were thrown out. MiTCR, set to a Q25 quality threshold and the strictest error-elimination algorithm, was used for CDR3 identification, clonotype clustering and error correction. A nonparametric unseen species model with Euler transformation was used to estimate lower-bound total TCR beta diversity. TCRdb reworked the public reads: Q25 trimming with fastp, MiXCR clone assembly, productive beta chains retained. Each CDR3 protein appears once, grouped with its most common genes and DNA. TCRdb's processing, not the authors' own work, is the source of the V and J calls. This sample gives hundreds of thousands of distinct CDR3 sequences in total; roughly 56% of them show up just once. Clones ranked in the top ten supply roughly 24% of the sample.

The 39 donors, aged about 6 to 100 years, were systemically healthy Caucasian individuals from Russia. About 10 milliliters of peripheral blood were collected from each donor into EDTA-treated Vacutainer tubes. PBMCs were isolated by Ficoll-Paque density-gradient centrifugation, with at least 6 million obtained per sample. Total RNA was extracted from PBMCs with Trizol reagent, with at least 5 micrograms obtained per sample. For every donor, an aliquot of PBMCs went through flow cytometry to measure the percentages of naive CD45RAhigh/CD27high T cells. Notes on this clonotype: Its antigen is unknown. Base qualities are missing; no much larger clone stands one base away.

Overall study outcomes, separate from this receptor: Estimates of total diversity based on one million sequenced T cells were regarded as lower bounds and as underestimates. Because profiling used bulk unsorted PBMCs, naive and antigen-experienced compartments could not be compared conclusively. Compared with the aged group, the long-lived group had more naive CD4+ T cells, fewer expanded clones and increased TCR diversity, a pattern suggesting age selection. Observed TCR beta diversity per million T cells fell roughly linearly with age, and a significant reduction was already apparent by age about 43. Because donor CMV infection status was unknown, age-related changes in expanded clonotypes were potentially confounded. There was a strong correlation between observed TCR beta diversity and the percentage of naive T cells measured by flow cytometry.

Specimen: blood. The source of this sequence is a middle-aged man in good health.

Here is the DNA: TGTGCCAGCAGTTTGGCATCTACCAAGCAGTACTTC. Its coded protein is CASSLASTKQYF. Here the chain combines TRBV28 and TRBJ2-4; no D segment can be confidently identified. Taken from the germline V gene, the CDR1 and CDR2 loops are MDHEN and SYDVKM. Relative to germline, V is 3 bases shorter and J is 13 bases shorter, with 13 bases between their ends. CDR3 length: 12 amino acids, cysteine to phenylalanine. CDR3 DNA only is kept here, 36 bases in frame from base 1.